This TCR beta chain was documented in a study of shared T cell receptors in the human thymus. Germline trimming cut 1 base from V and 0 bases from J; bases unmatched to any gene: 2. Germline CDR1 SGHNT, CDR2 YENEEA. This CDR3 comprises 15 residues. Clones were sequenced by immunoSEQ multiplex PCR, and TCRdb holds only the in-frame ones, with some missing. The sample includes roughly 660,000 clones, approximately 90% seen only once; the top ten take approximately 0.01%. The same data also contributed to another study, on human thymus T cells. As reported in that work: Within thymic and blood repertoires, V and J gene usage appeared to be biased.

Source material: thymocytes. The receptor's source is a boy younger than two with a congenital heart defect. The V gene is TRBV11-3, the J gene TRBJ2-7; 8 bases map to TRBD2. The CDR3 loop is CASSLASGSSYEQYF. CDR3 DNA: TGTGCCAGCAGCTTAGCTAGCGGGTCCTCCTACGAGCAGTACTTC. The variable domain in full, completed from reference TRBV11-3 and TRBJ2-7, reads EAGVVQSPRYKIIEKKQPVAFWCNPISGHNTLYWYLQNLGQGPELLIRYENEEAVDDSQLPKDRFSAERLKGVDSTLKIQPAELGDSAVYLCASSLASGSSYEQYFGPGTRLTVT.